Each of the 32 T cell receptor beta chains below was sequenced from the same sample in a study of cytomegalovirus exposure and HLA in healthy donors. 60 Vbeta and 13 Jbeta primers were used in PCR. Repertoires were generated with immunoSEQ multiplex PCR, while TCRdb's copy carries only in-frame clones and drops some. Counted here are about 180,000 clones, roughly 79% occurring once; the ten biggest clones make up over 4.5%. Input material: PBMCs. These TCRs come from a woman aged 18-29 years in good health and CMV-seropositive.

The rearrangement uses TRBV5-5 and TRBJ2-5; TRBD1 is a possible D gene (5 bases). V lost 4 bases and J lost 2, with 15 bases in between. The germline V gene encodes CDR1 SGHKS and CDR2 YYEKEE (reference sequence). This CDR3 spans 15 amino acids. CDR3 sequence: CASSTPLKGQETQYF. CDR3 coding DNA: TGTGCCAGCAGCACCCCTCTCAAGGGGCAAGAGACCCAGTACTTC.

This chain connects TRBV11-2 to TRBJ2-1, with 8 bases fitting TRBD2. V was pared by 3 bases and J by 5 bases, with 3 bases of the junction left unmatched. Germline lookup yields CDR1 SGHAT and CDR2 FQNNGV. The CDR3 runs to 14 residues. In DNA, the CDR3 is TGTGCCAGCAGCTTGACTAGCGCTAACAATGAGCAGTTCTTC. Translated: CASSLTSANNEQFF.

This rearrangement joins TRBV5-1 to TRBJ2-5, with 9 nucleotides matching TRBD2. With 3 bases clipped from V and 5 bases from J, the junction kept 5 bases outside the gene matches. Germline V CDR1 and CDR2: SGHRS, YFSETQ. This CDR3 comprises 14 residues. This CDR3 is CASSSERGVETQYF. The DNA for the CDR3 is TGCGCCAGCAGCTCTGAGCGGGGGGTGGAGACCCAGTACTTC.

Note on this clone: Other DNA sequences in this specimen translate into the identical CDR3. The chain is built from TRBV19 and TRBJ2-5; 9 bases are a match to TRBD2. Germline loops: CDR1 LNHDA, CDR2 SQIVND (reference sequence). After removal of 3 bases from V and 5 bases from J, the junction contained 1 base not matched to a gene. The CDR3 covers 13 residues. CDR3 nucleotides: TGTGCCAGTAGTATGGCGGGGGGGGAGACCCAGTACTTC. The encoded protein is CASSMAGGETQYF.

V and J are TRBV15 and TRBJ1-2; TRBD1 matches at 8 bases. This CDR3 is built from 14 residues. Germline V gene lookup returns CDR1 LNHNV and CDR2 YYDKDF (reference sequence). V shed 1 base, J shed 4 bases, and the junction held 2 bases outside the gene matches. This chain's CDR3 is CATSRGTGGYGYTF. The CDR3 region has the DNA TGTGCCACCAGCAGAGGAACAGGGGGCTATGGCTACACCTTC.

The J gene is TRBJ2-1, the V gene TRBV7-6, with 12 nucleotides matching TRBD2. The germline gives CDR1 SGHVS, CDR2 FNYEAQ. The J segment lost 4 bases and the V segment lost 5 bases, leaving 3 bases of the junction unmatched. This CDR3 is built from 15 residues. The CDR3: CASSLTSGGYNEQFF. CDR3 DNA: TGTGCCAGCAGCCTCACTAGCGGGGGGTACAATGAGCAGTTCTTC.

This chain connects TRBV6-5 to TRBJ2-7; D perhaps matches TRBD2 (7 bases). Trimming removed 2 bases from V and 0 bases from J, with 11 bases in between. The CDR3 extends over 15 amino acids. Looked up from germline, CDR1 is MNHEY and CDR2 is SVGAGI. CDR3 protein: CASSYEGGASYEQYF. CDR3 nucleotides: TGTGCCAGCAGTTACGAAGGGGGGGCCTCCTACGAGCAGTACTTC.

This clone came up once. V usage is TRBV7-9 and J usage is TRBJ2-1; D perhaps matches TRBD1 (6 bases). The CDR3 loop spans 13 amino acids. Trimming removed 3 bases at V and 5 bases at J, with 8 bases between. In germline, CDR1 is SEHNR, CDR2 FQNEAQ (reference sequence). The CDR3 coding sequence is TGTGCCAGCAGCTTTGAGGGGGACAATGAGCAGTTCTTC. Translation gives CASSFEGDNEQFF.

This chain connects TRBV5-1 to TRBJ2-7; 8 positions agree with TRBD2. The germline CDR1 and CDR2 sequences are SGHRS and YFSETQ. The CDR3 is 15 residues long. V was pared by 1 base and J by 6 bases, with 9 bases of the junction left unmatched. In nucleotides, the CDR3 is TGCGCCAGCAGCTTGCCGGTAGCGGGGCATTGCGAGCAGTACTTC. It codes for CASSLPVAGHCEQYF.

This clone was seen only once. The V gene is TRBV6-6, the J gene TRBJ2-5; 10 nucleotides agree with TRBD2. CDR3 length equals 16 residues. V shed 0 bases and J 5 bases; nucleotides not matched to a gene: 6. Germline V gives CDR1 MNHNY, CDR2 SVGAGI (reference sequence). CDR3 sequence reads: CASSYSERGGGETQYF. CDR3 DNA: TGTGCCAGCAGTTACTCAGAGCGGGGGGGCGGGGAGACCCAGTACTTC.

CDR3 residues: CASSLRGFRVGRRDTEAFF. For the CDR3, the DNA is TGTGCCAGCAGTTTAAGGGGGTTCAGGGTTGGTCGGAGAGACACTGAAGCTTTCTTT. The genes are TRBV28 and TRBJ1-1; perhaps TRBD1 as D (6 bases). The CDR3 spans 19 residues. The ends were cut back, 2 bases at V and 3 bases at J, with 25 bases in the middle. CDR1 and CDR2 (germline): MDHEN, SYDVKM.

The V and J genes are TRBV27 and TRBJ1-5; 9 bases map to TRBD1. The CDR3 totals 17 residues. The V gene's germline CDR1 is MNHEY and CDR2 SMNVEV (reference sequence). After removal of 6 bases from V and 2 bases from J, the junction contained 11 bases not matched to a gene. The CDR3 sequence: CASRPYRTGEGNQPQHF. CDR3 DNA: TGTGCCAGCAGACCGTACCGGACAGGGGAGGGCAATCAGCCCCAGCATTTT.

About this clone: A read error may account for a junction end that differs from germline. At the DNA level, this CDR3 is encoded by other sequences in the same sample as well. The rearrangement uses TRBV7-8 and TRBJ1-5; 12 bases match TRBD1. Germline-derived CDR1 and CDR2 are SGHVS and FQNEAQ. This CDR3 has 15 residues. This CDR3 is CASSSGQGAYQPQHF. The CDR3 region has the DNA TGTGCCAGCAGCTCGGGACAGGGGGCGTATCAGCCTCAGCATTTT.

The chain employs TRBV23-1 and TRBJ2-5, with a weak D call TRBD2 (5 bases). TRBV23-1 is an open reading frame whose function is uncertain. The CDR3 consists of 15 residues. Trimming took off 1 base at V and 0 bases at J, with 9 bases between the two ends. DNA of the CDR3: TGCGCCAGCAGTCAATTGGAGGACTACCAAGAGACCCAGTACTTC. It is translated as CASSQLEDYQETQYF.

The rearrangement joins TRBV7-9 to TRBJ2-7, with 7 bases that match TRBD2. The CDR3 loop spans 12 amino acids. J gave up 1 base and V 8 bases, and 2 bases lay outside the gene matches. CDR1 is SEHNR, CDR2 FQNEAQ, per germline (reference sequence). DNA for the CDR3: TGTGCCAGCGGAGCGGGGTCCTACGAGCAGTACTTC. The encoded protein is CASGAGSYEQYF.

In its sample, this clone was seen a few times. This chain joins TRBV10-1 and TRBJ2-1, with 8 bases aligning to TRBD1. Trimming took 3 bases from V and 3 from J; bases not matched to a gene: 4. The CDR3 totals 15 residues. Looked up from germline, CDR1 is WNHNN and CDR2 is SYGVQD (reference sequence). In DNA, the CDR3 is TGCGCCAGCAGTGAAGGAGGACAGGGCTACAATGAGCAGTTCTTC. This encodes CASSEGGQGYNEQFF.

The V gene is TRBV11-2, the J gene TRBJ1-2; D not certain. V was cut by 0 bases and J by 7 bases, with 12 bases left in between. The CDR3 has 14 amino acids. From germline, CDR1 is SGHAT and CDR2 FQNNGV. The CDR3 region has the DNA TGTGCCAGCAGCTTAGACTCGGTCGCCGGTGGCTACACCTTC. As protein: CASSLDSVAGGYTF.

Remarks on this clone: A read error may account for a junction end that differs from germline. In DNA, the CDR3 is TGTGCTAGCAGCTTGCTCGCGGGGGGCCCTCAAGAGACCCAGTACTTC. This sequence encodes CASSLLAGGPQETQYF. The J gene is TRBJ2-5, the V gene TRBV7-7, with 8 bases matching TRBD2. This CDR3 spans 16 amino acids. From germline, CDR1 is SSHAT and CDR2 FNYEAQ (reference sequence). The entire variable domain, with the rest obtained from reference TRBV7-7 and TRBJ2-5, is as follows: GAGVSQSPRYKVTKRGQDVTLRCDPISSHATLYWYQQALGQGPEFLTYFNYEAQPDKSGLPSDRFSAERPEGSISTLTIQRTEQRDSAMYRCASSLLAGGPQETQYFGPGTRLLVL.

The chain combines TRBV4-2 with TRBJ2-5, with D possibly TRBD2 on 6 matching bases. CDR1 is LGHNA, CDR2 YNFKEQ, per germline. This CDR3 has 13 residues. V was cut by 5 bases and J by 4 bases, with 11 bases left in between. The DNA of the CDR3 is TGTGCCAGCAGCTTGGGACTGCGAGAGACCCAGTACTTC. This translates into CASSLGLRETQYF.

V usage is TRBV4-1 and J usage is TRBJ2-5, with 8 bases lining up with TRBD2. The CDR3 has 15 residues. Germline V gives CDR1 MGHRA, CDR2 YSYEKL. Unmatched junction bases numbered 5, after V lost 1 base and J lost 4 bases. CDR3 bases: TGCGCCAGCAGCCAAGTGTGGGCGGGGGGAGAGACCCAGTACTTC. As protein: CASSQVWAGGETQYF.

The J gene is TRBJ2-5, the V gene TRBV5-6, with 10 bases matching TRBD1. J lost 6 bases, V lost 5 bases, and 10 bases had no gene match. Germline V gene sequence: CDR1 SGHDT, CDR2 YYEEEE. The length of the CDR3 is 15 residues. The CDR3 is CASSLGQGGRKTQYF. DNA for the CDR3: TGTGCCAGCAGTTTAGGACAGGGGGGAAGGAAGACCCAGTACTTC.

This clone was seen just once. This sequence joins TRBV30 and TRBJ1-4, with TRBD1 matching over 7 bases. Germline V gives CDR1 GTSNPN, CDR2 SVGIG (reference sequence). Losses at the gene ends were 2 bases for V and 8 bases for J; bases not matched to a gene: 8. The CDR3 consists of 14 residues. CDR3 coding DNA: TGTGCCTGGAGTCGGGACAGAGGGGAGGAAAAACTGTTTTTT. Translation gives CAWSRDRGEEKLFF. Full variable domain (missing parts from reference TRBV30 and TRBJ1-4): SQTIHQWPATLVQPVGSPLSLECTVEGTSNPNLYWYRQAAGRGLQLLFYSVGIGQISSEVPQNLSASRPQDRQFILSSKKLLLSDSGFYLCAWSRDRGEEKLFFGSGTQLSVL.

The gene calls are TRBV9 and TRBJ2-1, with 8 positions matching TRBD2. Losses at the gene ends were 0 bases for V and 5 bases for J; bases not matched to a gene: 1. Germline CDR1 SGDLS, CDR2 YYNGEE. This CDR3 has 14 amino acids. In DNA, the CDR3 is TGTGCCAGCAGCGTAGACGGGAGGGACAATGAGCAGTTCTTC. Translation: CASSVDGRDNEQFF.

About this clone itself: The identical CDR3 is also encoded by other nucleotide sequences in the sample. The chain employs TRBV19 and TRBJ1-2, with 9 positions matching TRBD1. J lost 5 bases, V lost 5 bases, and 3 bases had no gene match. The CDR3 length is 13 residues. Germline V lookup: CDR1 LNHDA, CDR2 SQIVND (reference sequence). The CDR3 spells CASSVDRGYGYTF. In nucleotides, the CDR3 is TGTGCCAGTAGTGTGGACAGGGGATATGGCTACACCTTC.

The genes are TRBV7-9 and TRBJ1-1; D is possibly TRBD1 (5 bases). Germline V gene lookup returns CDR1 SEHNR and CDR2 FQNEAQ (reference sequence). The CDR3 runs to 15 residues. V was pared by 5 bases and J by 1 base, with 14 bases between. The CDR3 loop is CASSPGGAPNTEAFF. For the CDR3, the DNA is TGTGCCAGCAGCCCAGGCGGGGCGCCGAACACTGAAGCTTTCTTT.

The chain links TRBV28 to TRBJ2-3; maybe TRBD1 (6 bases). Germline assignment: CDR1 MDHEN and CDR2 SYDVKM. The V end lost 11 bases, the J end lost 2 bases, and 14 bases lay between the germline ends. The CDR3 has 13 amino acids. The CDR3: CAARDTSTDTQYF. The CDR3 nucleotides are TGTGCCGCAAGGGACACCTCCACAGATACGCAGTATTTT.

This clone was seen a handful of times. The chain employs TRBV19 and TRBJ1-5; D is undetermined. The germline V gene encodes CDR1 LNHDA and CDR2 SQIVND (reference sequence). Trimming stripped 5 bases from V and 2 bases from J, with 7 bases between. This CDR3 spans 13 amino acids. The CDR3 sequence is CASSGRGNQPQHF. The CDR3 coding sequence is TGTGCCAGTAGTGGTAGAGGCAATCAGCCCCAGCATTTT.

This clone was counted once. This chain connects TRBV29-1 to TRBJ1-4, with no clear D. Germline V lookup: CDR1 SQVTM, CDR2 ANQGSEA. This CDR3 contains 11 residues. The V and J ends lost 3 bases and 8 bases respectively, with 7 bases between them. The CDR3 region has the DNA TGCAGCGTTGAGCTTCGGGAAAAACTGTTTTTT. Amino acids: CSVELREKLFF.

The rearrangement joins TRBV29-1 to TRBJ1-2, with 7 bases matching TRBD1. The CDR3 extends over 13 amino acids. V lost 4 bases to trimming and J lost 8 bases; unmatched junction nucleotides: 10. Germline loops: CDR1 SQVTM, CDR2 ANQGSEA. In DNA, the CDR3 is TGCAGCGTTGCCACAGGGGAGGTAAACGGCTACACCTTC. This gives the protein CSVATGEVNGYTF.

The chain uses TRBV15 and TRBJ2-1; tentatively, D is TRBD2 (5 bases). V shed 0 bases and J shed 2 bases, with 5 bases lying between them. Germline CDR1 LNHNV, CDR2 YYDKDF (reference sequence). The length of the CDR3 is 14 residues. CDR3 sequence (DNA): TGTGCCACCAGCAGAGAACTAGCCTACAATGAGCAGTTCTTC. Its translation: CATSRELAYNEQFF.

This chain connects TRBV5-5 to TRBJ1-2; 9 bases are shared with TRBD1. Germline V lookup: CDR1 SGHKS, CDR2 YYEKEE (reference sequence). The V segment lost 4 bases and the J segment 6 bases; nucleotides outside the gene matches: 7. The CDR3 loop spans 14 amino acids. This CDR3 reads CASSRPGTGNGYTF. The CDR3 DNA follows: TGTGCCAGCAGCCGTCCCGGGACAGGGAATGGCTACACCTTC. The full variable domain, its missing parts supplied by reference TRBV5-5 and TRBJ1-2, is DAGVTQSPTHLIKTRGQQVTLRCSPISGHKSVSWYQQVLGQGPQFIFQYYEKEERGRGNFPDRFSARQFPNYSSELNVNALLLGDSALYLCASSRPGTGNGYTFGSGTRLTVV.

The rearrangement links TRBV20-1 to TRBJ2-5, with D unclear. CDR1 is DFQATT, CDR2 SNEGSKA, per germline (reference sequence). The CDR3 has 10 amino acids. The ends were cut back, 5 bases at V and 9 bases at J, with 10 bases in the middle. The CDR3 nucleotides read TGCAGTGCTGGAAGTCAGGCCCAGTACTTC. Amino acid sequence: CSAGSQAQYF.